Listed below are T cell receptor beta chains from one sample, sequenced in a study of naive and memory T cell subsets. Each CDR3 protein gets one entry after TCRdb re-called the UMI-ligation and nested PCR reads with MiXCR. The sample lists approximately 80,000 distinct CDR3 sequences, roughly 9.2% occurring once. Material for sequencing was naive CD8+ T cells from blood. The receptors shown here come from a human donor in good health. The CDR3 runs from the conserved cysteine through the conserved F or W. The D gene is left open where the match is weak. Only some rows state a clone size, as once, few, many or a class for expanded clones.

-,TRBJ2-1,TRBD2,TRBV4-2,CASSQEAGGLNEQFF,TGTGCCAGCAGCCAAGAAGCGGGAGGGTTAAATGAGCAGTTCTTC
few,TRBJ2-1,-,TRBV12-3/TRBV12-4,CASSFPPLGYNEQFF,TGTGCCAGCAGTTTTCCCCCTCTGGGATACAATGAGCAGTTCTTC
many,TRBJ1-2,-,TRBV9,CASSVDREGLYGYTF,TGTGCCAGCAGCGTAGACAGGGAGGGTCTCTATGGCTACACCTTC
many,TRBJ2-5,TRBD1,TRBV5-1,CASSDRQGGPEKTQYF,TGCGCCAGCAGCGATCGACAGGGCGGACCTGAAAAGACCCAGTACTTC
-,TRBJ2-7,TRBD2,TRBV27,CASAGGLAESSYEQYF,TGTGCCTCAGCTGGCGGACTAGCGGAGAGCTCCTACGAGCAGTACTTC
few,TRBJ2-4,-,TRBV7-9,CASSRTLGVDKNIQYF,TGTGCCAGCAGCAGGACTTTGGGGGTAGATAAAAACATTCAGTACTTC
few,TRBJ1-2,-,TRBV29-1,CSVDRVGYGYTF,TGCAGCGTTGACAGGGTGGGCTATGGCTACACCTTC
-,TRBJ2-5,TRBD1,TRBV12-3/TRBV12-4,CASSLAVSGQGQETQYF,TGTGCCAGCAGTTTAGCTGTTAGCGGACAGGGGCAAGAGACCCAGTACTTC
-,TRBJ1-1,-,TRBV20-1,CSARGVRGVNTEAFF,TGCAGTGCCAGGGGAGTGAGGGGGGTGAACACTGAAGCTTTCTTT
few,TRBJ2-1,-,TRBV7-9,CASSPMGVNEQFF,TGTGCCAGCAGCCCCATGGGCGTCAATGAGCAGTTCTTC
-,TRBJ2-3,TRBD2,TRBV2,CASSEGTTASYF,TGTGCCAGCAGCGAAGGGACTACCGCGTCGTATTTT
many,TRBJ1-6,TRBD1,TRBV27,CASSTADRGHIYNSPLHF,TGTGCCAGCAGTACCGCCGACAGGGGGCATATCTATAATTCACCCCTCCACTTT
-,TRBJ2-7,TRBD1,TRBV7-9,CASSATTQGEYEQYF,TGTGCCAGCAGCGCCACAACACAGGGGGAGTACGAGCAGTACTTC
many,TRBJ2-5,-,TRBV6-1,CASSEDQAGETQYF,TGTGCCAGCAGTGAAGACCAAGCGGGAGAGACCCAGTACTTC
-,TRBJ1-2,-,TRBV20-1,CSARDQGSNYGYTF,TGCAGTGCTAGAGATCAGGGATCAAACTATGGCTACACCTTC
-,TRBJ2-7,-,TRBV29-1,CSVEDPDRTYEQYF,TGCAGCGTTGAAGATCCTGACAGAACCTACGAGCAGTACTTC
few,TRBJ2-7,-,TRBV28,CASSWPRDGYYEQYF,TGTGCCAGCAGTTGGCCGAGGGACGGCTACTACGAGCAGTACTTC
-,TRBJ2-1,-,TRBV29-1,CSVENLGVNSYNEQFF,TGCAGCGTTGAGAACTTGGGGGTTAACTCCTACAATGAGCAGTTCTTC
-,TRBJ2-7,-,TRBV20-1,CSARDGTYEQYF,TGCAGTGCTAGAGACGGAACCTACGAGCAGTACTTC
many,TRBJ1-2,-,TRBV27,CASSTGRLYGYTF,TGTGCCAGCAGCACAGGGCGTCTCTATGGCTACACCTTC
-,TRBJ1-3,-,TRBV20-1,CRKKRSWEGLRASGNTIYF,TGCAGGAAGAAGCGTTCCTGGGAGGGGCTCAGGGCGTCTGGAAACACCATATATTTT
-,TRBJ2-3,-,TRBV2,CASSEALGTDTQYF,TGTGCCAGCAGTGAAGCGCTAGGCACAGATACGCAGTATTTT
many,TRBJ1-3,-,TRBV7-9,CASSLVGMASGNTIYF,TGTGCCAGCAGCTTAGTAGGTATGGCATCCGGAAACACCATATATTTT
many,TRBJ2-1,-,TRBV3-1,CASSQVKFPGGEQFF,TGTGCCAGCAGCCAAGTAAAGTTCCCAGGCGGTGAGCAGTTCTTC
many,TRBJ2-1,TRBD2,TRBV29-1,CSVELAGDDYNEQFF,TGCAGCGTTGAATTAGCGGGGGATGACTACAATGAGCAGTTCTTC
-,TRBJ1-5,-,TRBV20-1,CSARDLEGGGQPQHF,TGCAGTGCTAGAGATCTCGAGGGGGGAGGTCAGCCCCAGCATTTT
-,TRBJ1-5,-,TRBV4-3,CASSQDLPGRDQPQHF,TGCGCCAGCAGCCAAGATCTCCCGGGGCGAGATCAGCCCCAGCATTTT